The present T cell receptor beta chain was sequenced within a study of identical twins' blood T cells. Findings and limits, study-wide: Top TCRbeta clonotypes were shared more with twin than unrelated donors.

TCRdb re-derived calls from the 5' RACE reads in MiXCR, one entry per CDR3 protein. The repertoire holds roughly 340,000 distinct CDR3 sequences, with roughly 30% as singletons. A remark on this clonotype: Its antigen remains unknown.

CDR3 length equals 15 residues. Unmatched junction bases numbered 8, after V lost 3 bases and J lost 7 bases. The rearrangement links TRBV12-3 or TRBV12-4 to TRBJ2-2; 7 positions match TRBD2. The receptor was derived from a woman aged 18-49 years in good health. The sequencing input was PBMCs. The CDR3 is CASSFGREWGGELFF. Here the CDR3 DNA reads TGTGCCAGCAGTTTCGGGCGGGAGTGGGGCGGGGAGCTGTTTTTT.